The clone carrying this TCR beta chain turned up a few times. What it binds is unknown. MiXCR, applied by TCRdb to the reads, yields one record per CDR3 protein. Of roughly 920,000 distinct CDR3 sequences listed, 25% to 40% are singletons. The CDR3 contains 13 residues. Germline CDR1 and CDR2: SGHNT and YYREEE (reference sequence). The V end was cut by 1 base, the J end by 8 bases, with 12 bases between. The sample originates from a study of T cell repertoires in cytomegalovirus infection. Study information: Both recently identified HLA-C-restricted and well-studied HLA-B-restricted CMV epitopes were used in the study. The public TCR beta signatures pointed to both CMV infection and matching HLA type. Study observations and caveats: HLA-C-restricted TCR beta clonotypes specific for CMV led the ex vivo response. Summed frequency of shared TCR beta families picked out CMV carriers who also had the relevant HLA.

The chain is built from TRBV5-4 and TRBJ1-2; D remains ambiguous. The specimen comprised cultured CD8+ T cells from PBMCs, sampled from culture after CMV antigen stimulation. This receptor was taken from a human donor in good health (CMV status not recorded). Some clones in this sample may be carry-over from other donors' samples. For the CDR3, the DNA is TGTGCCAGCAGCTTGTGGGCTACTATGGGCTACACCTTC. Amino acids: CASSLWATMGYTF.